The 19 T cell receptor beta chains listed next were all sequenced from one sample in a study of tissue T cells after allogeneic stem cell transplantation. Here immunoSEQ multiplex PCR was the method, and the copy in TCRdb shows in-frame clones only, minus some. The sample holds 20,000 to 25,000 clones, 72% seen once. The specimen sequenced was spleen. Every receptor here comes from a female BALB/c mouse in good health. Strain MHC haplotype: H2-d.

Worth noting for this clone: Germline and genes: mouse. The CDR3 end is not reached by the read, which stops 1 residue before it; the germline J gene fills it in. The rearrangement uses TRBV13-2 and TRBJ1-2; D may be TRBD1 (6 bases). The CDR3 totals 15 residues. Trimming shortened V by 2 bases and J by 0 bases, and 11 bases separated the two germline ends. Germline V lookup: CDR1 NNHNN, CDR2 SYGAGS (reference sequence). CDR3 loop: CASGEPGHTNSDYTF. CDR3 DNA, as far as it was read: TGTGCCAGCGGTGAGCCGGGACATACAAACTCCGACTACACC.

Concerning this clone: Here the gene names and germline are mouse. The CDR3 DNA, read in part, is TGTGCCAGCAGCCAAGAGAGGGATCAAAACACCTTGTAC. Its protein product is CASSQERDQNTLY. The entire CDR3 is CASSQERDQNTLYF. V gene TRBV2 combines with J gene TRBJ2-4; D unresolved. The read terminates 1 residue ahead of where the CDR3 ends, so the germline J gene completes it. Germline loops: CDR1 LGHNA, CDR2 YSYQKL. Trimming took 0 bases from V and 2 from J, leaving 6 bases between them. There are 14 residues in the CDR3.

Notes on this clone: Gene names and germline match the mouse. From the germline J gene comes the end of the CDR3, since the read stops 1 residue before it. The rearrangement links TRBV5 to TRBJ2-4; 8 nucleotides match TRBD2. Per germline, CDR1 LGHNA and CDR2 YNLKQL (reference sequence). The CDR3 is made up of 14 amino acids. V lost 0 bases, J lost 8 bases, and 4 bases stayed unmatched. The DNA read from the CDR3 is TGTGCCAGCAGCCAAGATGGGGGGGTCGGCACCTTGTAC. This codes for CASSQDGGVGTLY. The CDR3 in its entirety is CASSQDGGVGTLYF.

About this clone itself: Genes here carry mouse names. The missing CDR3 end, 1 residue past where the read stops, is filled in from the germline J gene. The V and J genes are TRBV1 and TRBJ1-5, with TRBD1 matching over 9 bases. Germline values: CDR1 NSQYPW, CDR2 LRSPGD (reference sequence). The V gene end was trimmed by 6 bases and the J gene end by 3 bases; junction bases not matched to a gene: 3. The CDR3 length is 14 residues. CDR3 bases read: TGCACCTGCAGCACGGGACAGGGCAACCAGGCTCCGCTT. It encodes CTCSTGQGNQAPL. The CDR3 as a whole reads CTCSTGQGNQAPLF.

Of note for this clone: Gene names are the mouse ones. The read terminates 1 residue before the CDR3 end, so the remaining end is supplied by the germline J gene. The rearrangement links TRBV2 to TRBJ1-1; TRBD1 aligns across 9 bases. V shed 3 bases and J 11 bases; nucleotides not matched to a gene: 7. Germline values: CDR1 LGHNA, CDR2 YSYQKL. The CDR3 sequence is 13 residues long. The covered CDR3 bases are TGTGCCAGCAGCCAGGGACAGGGAGGATGGGTCTTC. It encodes CASSQGQGGWVF. The full CDR3 protein is CASSQGQGGWVFF.

This clone appeared a few times. The gene names here belong to mouse. The read ends 1 residue shy of where the CDR3 ends; the end is completed using the germline J gene. This rearrangement joins TRBV5 to TRBJ1-1, with unresolved D. The CDR3 sequence is 13 residues long. V dropped 4 bases and J dropped 0 bases, with 6 bases sitting between them. In germline, CDR1 is LGHNA, CDR2 YNLKQL (reference sequence). Incomplete CDR3 DNA: TGTGCCAGCAGCCCGGGAGCAAACACAGAAGTCTTC. It codes for CASSPGANTEVF. In full, the CDR3 is CASSPGANTEVFF.

This clone was seen more than once but under ten times. Gene labels here are mouse ones. The read is 1 residue too short to cover the CDR3 end, so that end is filled in from the germline J gene. The J gene is TRBJ1-5, the V gene TRBV3, with D unclear. CDR1 and CDR2 (germline): SNHLY, FYNGKV (reference sequence). Trimming shortened V by 1 base and J by 4 bases, and 5 bases separated the two germline ends. The CDR3 is made up of 13 amino acids. This chain's CDR3 is CASSLVQNQAPLF. The sequenced CDR3 bases are TGTGCCAGCAGCTTAGTACAAAACCAGGCTCCGCTT.

As concerns this clone: The genes and germline here are from mouse. Sequencing ends 1 residue short of the CDR3 end; the germline J gene provides the rest. This chain connects TRBV13-3 to TRBJ2-2; TRBD2 aligns across 10 bases. V lost 5 bases, J lost 2 bases, and 0 bases stayed unmatched. Germline lookup yields CDR1 NNHDY and CDR2 SYVADS. CDR3 length: 14 residues. The CDR3 DNA, read in part, is TGTGCCAGCAGGGACTGGGGGAACACCGGGCAGCTCTAC. Amino acids: CASRDWGNTGQLY. The entire CDR3 is CASRDWGNTGQLYF.

A note on this clone: Gene names are the mouse ones. The sequence runs out 1 residue before the end of the CDR3; the remainder is reconstructed from the germline J gene. J is TRBJ1-2 and V is TRBV20, with D hard to call. The CDR3 is 12 residues long. The V and J ends lost 1 base and 0 bases respectively, with 3 bases between them. Germline CDR1 and CDR2: GFQATS and STVNSAI. The CDR3 loop reads CGARGTNSDYTF. The DNA read from the CDR3 is TGTGGTGCTAGGGGAACAAACTCCGACTACACC.

This clone was observed a single time. All gene names here are mouse names. With the read ending 1 residue before the CDR3 end, the germline J gene is used to fill in that end. The chain links TRBV4 to TRBJ1-3, with D possibly matching TRBD1 (6 bases). The CDR3 contains 16 residues. Trimming cost V 4 bases and J 1 base, with 14 bases left between them. Looked up from germline, CDR1 is LGHDT and CDR2 is YNNKQL (reference sequence). The CDR3 sequence is CASSSTPDRSGNTLYF. CDR3 DNA, as far as it was read: TGTGCCAGCAGCTCAACCCCGGACAGATCTGGAAATACGCTCTAT. Full variable domain (missing parts from reference TRBV4 and TRBJ1-3): ETAVFQTPNYHVTQVGNEVSFNCKQTLGHDTMYWYKQDSKKLLKIMFSYNNKQLIVNETVPRRFSPQSSDKAHLNLRIKSVEPEDSAVYLCASSSTPDRSGNTLYFGEGSRLIVV.

Turning to this clone: These gene names are mouse names. Read coverage stops 1 residue before the CDR3 terminus; the germline J gene supplies the remainder. J is TRBJ2-3 and V is TRBV17; 12 nucleotides match TRBD2. The CDR3 covers 15 residues. CDR1 is MNHDT, CDR2 YYDKIL, per germline. The junction had 2 bases not matched to a gene; V was cut back by 5 bases and J by 2 bases. The chain's CDR3 is CASSGTGGFAETLYF. The sequenced part of the CDR3 DNA is TGTGCTAGCAGTGGGACTGGGGGGTTTGCAGAAACGCTGTAT.

Notes on this clone: Mouse germline and gene names are used. The read terminates 1 residue ahead of where the CDR3 ends, so the germline J gene completes it. The rearrangement joins TRBV5 to TRBJ1-4; tentative D call: TRBD1 (6 bases). The germline V and J ends were trimmed by 4 bases and 0 bases, with 18 bases remaining between them. Per the germline V gene, CDR1 is LGHNA and CDR2 is YNLKQL (reference sequence). CDR3 length: 18 amino acids. The CDR3 loop reads CASSPKTGTFLSNERLFF. Incomplete CDR3 DNA: TGTGCCAGCAGCCCCAAGACCGGGACATTCCTTTCCAACGAAAGATTATTT.

A note on this clone: Germline and genes: mouse. The missing CDR3 end, 1 residue past where the read stops, is filled in from the germline J gene. The chain couples TRBV1 to TRBJ2-7, with D maybe TRBD1 (6 bases). Germline CDR1 reads NSQYPW; CDR2 reads LRSPGD (reference sequence). CDR3 length: 14 residues. V was shortened by 4 bases and J by 0 bases, with 10 bases between the two germline ends. CDR3 sequence: CTCSGGQSSYEQYF. The covered CDR3 bases are TGCACCTGCAGTGGGGGACAAAGCTCCTATGAACAGTAC.

On this clone: The listed genes are named as in mouse. The observed sequence ends 1 residue before the CDR3 terminus, with the missing tail filled in from the germline J gene. This chain joins TRBV31 and TRBJ1-2; possibly TRBD1 for D (6 bases). CDR1 GKSSPN and CDR2 SITVG come from the germline V gene. Trimming left V 1 base short and J 0 bases short, with 9 bases between. The CDR3 sequence is 14 residues long. The CDR3 protein is CAWSPGHTNSDYTF. CDR3 DNA, as far as it was read: TGTGCCTGGAGTCCGGGACACACAAACTCCGACTACACC.

A note on this clone: Mouse gene names and germline throughout. Read data end 1 residue before the CDR3 end; the end is taken from the germline J gene. The chain has TRBV1 and TRBJ2-1, with 9 bases that match TRBD2. J was trimmed by 6 bases and V by 0 bases; bases with no gene match: 3. Germline V lookup: CDR1 NSQYPW, CDR2 LRSPGD (reference sequence). The CDR3 has 15 residues. The CDR3: CTCSADGGAGAEQFF. CDR3 DNA (partial): TGCACCTGCAGTGCAGATGGGGGGGCGGGTGCTGAGCAGTTC.

A single count supports this clone. The gene symbols are mouse symbols. Read sequence stops 1 residue before the CDR3 end, and the germline J gene provides the missing end. This chain links TRBV19 with TRBJ2-3, with D possibly TRBD1 on 5 matching bases. Between the trimmed V and J ends, which lost 0 bases and 2 bases, there was a span of 10 bases. The length of the CDR3 is 15 residues. CDR1 FNHDT and CDR2 SITEND come from the germline V gene (reference sequence). CDR3: CASSIGGRVAETLYF. The CDR3 DNA, read in part, is TGTGCCAGCAGTATAGGAGGCAGGGTTGCAGAAACGCTGTAT.

Concerning this clone itself: The junction departs from the called germline gene at one end, perhaps through a read error. The gene symbols are mouse symbols. Other DNA variants within this sample encode the same CDR3. This CDR3 reads CASSFKDWVYEQYF. CDR3 DNA, as far as it was read: TGTGCTAGCAGTTTCAAGGACTGGGTGTATGAACAGTAC. V and J are TRBV14 and TRBJ2-7; 8 positions match TRBD2. The observed sequence ends 1 residue before the CDR3 terminus, with the missing tail filled in from the germline J gene. This CDR3 comprises 14 residues. Germline-derived CDR1 and CDR2 are SGHDT and FRDEAV. The full variable domain, in which reference TRBV14 and TRBJ2-7 provide the parts outside the CDR3, is EAGVTQSPRYAVLQEGQAVSFWCDPISGHDTLYWYQQPRDQGPQLLVYFRDEAVIDNSQLPSDRFSAVRPKGTNSTLKIQSAKQGDTATYLCASSFKDWVYEQYFGPGTRLTVL.

Turning to this clone: Gene names refer to mouse genes. The read stops 1 residue short of the end of the CDR3; the missing end is completed from the germline J gene. The sample holds other DNA sequences that translate to the same CDR3. The genes are TRBV13-2 and TRBJ2-1, with 10 nucleotides matching TRBD2. This CDR3 has 17 residues. The germline CDR1 and CDR2 sequences are NNHNN and SYGAGS (reference sequence). The trim removed 5 bases at V and 0 bases at J, leaving 8 bases unmatched. The covered CDR3 bases are TGTGCCAGCGGCGACGCCGGGACTGGGGTTAACTATGCTGAGCAGTTC. It codes for CASGDAGTGVNYAEQF. The entire CDR3 sequence reads CASGDAGTGVNYAEQFF.

About this clone: Here the gene names and germline are mouse. Sequencing ends 1 residue short of the CDR3 end; the germline J gene provides the rest. The chain uses TRBV1 and TRBJ2-1, with D tentatively TRBD2 (6 bases). Germline values: CDR1 NSQYPW, CDR2 LRSPGD (reference sequence). V dropped 2 bases and J dropped 1 base, with 9 bases sitting between them. The CDR3 length is 15 residues. The CDR3 protein is CTCSAHWENYAEQFF. Partial CDR3 DNA: TGCACCTGCAGTGCACACTGGGAGAACTATGCTGAGCAGTTC.